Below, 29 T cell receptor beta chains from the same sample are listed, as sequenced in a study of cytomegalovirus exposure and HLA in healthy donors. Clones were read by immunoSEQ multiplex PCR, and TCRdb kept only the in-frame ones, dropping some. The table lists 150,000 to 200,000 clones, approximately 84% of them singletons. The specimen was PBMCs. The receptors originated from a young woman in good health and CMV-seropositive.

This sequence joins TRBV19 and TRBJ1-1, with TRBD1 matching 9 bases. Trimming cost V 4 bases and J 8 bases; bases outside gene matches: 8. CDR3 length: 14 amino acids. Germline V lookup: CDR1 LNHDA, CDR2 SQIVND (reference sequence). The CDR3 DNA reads TGTGCCAGTAGTAGAGGACAGGGGTGGCAGGAAGCTTTCTTT. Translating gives CASSRGQGWQEAFF.

The DNA of the CDR3 is TGTGCCAGCAGAATAGCGGGGGGGCTTTTCGACGAGCAGTACTTC. It yields the protein CASRIAGGLFDEQYF. This chain uses TRBV27 with TRBJ2-7, with 11 bases identical to TRBD2. V lost 6 bases and J lost 5; bases outside the gene matches: 9. In germline, CDR1 is MNHEY, CDR2 SMNVEV (reference sequence). The length of the CDR3 is 15 residues.

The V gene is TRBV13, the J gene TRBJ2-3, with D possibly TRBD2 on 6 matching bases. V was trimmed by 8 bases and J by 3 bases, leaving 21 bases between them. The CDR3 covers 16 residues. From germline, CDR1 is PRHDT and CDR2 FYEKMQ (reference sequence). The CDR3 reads CASQSGLAGITDTQYF. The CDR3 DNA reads TGTGCCAGCCAAAGTGGACTTGCGGGGATTACAGATACGCAGTATTTT. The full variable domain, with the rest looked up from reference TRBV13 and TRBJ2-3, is AAGVIQSPRHLIKEKRETATLKCYPIPRHDTVYWYQQGPGQDPQFLISFYEKMQSDKGSIPDRFSAQQFSDYHSELNMSSLELGDSALYFCASQSGLAGITDTQYFGPGTRLTVL.

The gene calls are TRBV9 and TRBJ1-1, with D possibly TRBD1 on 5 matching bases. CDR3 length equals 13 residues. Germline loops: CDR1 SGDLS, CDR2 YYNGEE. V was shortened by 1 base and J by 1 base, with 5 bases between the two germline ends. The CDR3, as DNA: TGTGCCAGCAGCGTAAGGGGGAACACTGAAGCTTTCTTT. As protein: CASSVRGNTEAFF.

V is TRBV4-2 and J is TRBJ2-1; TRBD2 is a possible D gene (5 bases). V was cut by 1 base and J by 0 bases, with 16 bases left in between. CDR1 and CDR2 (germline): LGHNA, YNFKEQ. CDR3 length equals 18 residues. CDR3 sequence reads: CASSQAVSPGSSYNEQFF. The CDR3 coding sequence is TGTGCCAGCAGCCAAGCTGTGTCTCCGGGGAGCTCCTACAATGAGCAGTTCTTC.

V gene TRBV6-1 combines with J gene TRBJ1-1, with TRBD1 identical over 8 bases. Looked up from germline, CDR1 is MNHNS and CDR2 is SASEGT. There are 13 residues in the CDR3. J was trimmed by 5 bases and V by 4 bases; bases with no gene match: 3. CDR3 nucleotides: TGTGCCAGCAGTGTTAGACAGGGGACTGAAGCTTTCTTT. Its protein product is CASSVRQGTEAFF.

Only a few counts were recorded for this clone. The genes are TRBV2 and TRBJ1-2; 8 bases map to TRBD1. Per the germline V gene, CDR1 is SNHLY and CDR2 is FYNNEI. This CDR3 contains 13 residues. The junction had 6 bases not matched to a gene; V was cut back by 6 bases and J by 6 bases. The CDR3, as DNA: TGTGCCAGCAGGACAGGGGCCATTGATGGCTACACCTTC. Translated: CASRTGAIDGYTF. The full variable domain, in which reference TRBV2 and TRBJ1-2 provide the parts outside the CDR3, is EPEVTQTPSHQVTQMGQEVILRCVPISNHLYFYWYRQILGQKVEFLVSFYNNEISEKSEIFDDQFSVERPDGSNFTLKIRSTKLEDSAMYFCASRTGAIDGYTFGSGTRLTVV.

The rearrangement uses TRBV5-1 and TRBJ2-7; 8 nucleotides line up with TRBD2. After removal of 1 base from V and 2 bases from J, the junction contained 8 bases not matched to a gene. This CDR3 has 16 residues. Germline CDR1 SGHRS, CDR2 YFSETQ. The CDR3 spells CASSLKVGGAPYEQYF. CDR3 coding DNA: TGCGCCAGCAGCTTGAAAGTCGGGGGGGCCCCCTACGAGCAGTACTTC. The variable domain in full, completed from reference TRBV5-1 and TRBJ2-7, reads KAGVTQTPRYLIKTRGQQVTLSCSPISGHRSVSWYQQTPGQGLQFLFEYFSETQRNKGNFPGRFSGRQFSNSRSEMNVSTLELGDSALYLCASSLKVGGAPYEQYFGPGTRLTVT.

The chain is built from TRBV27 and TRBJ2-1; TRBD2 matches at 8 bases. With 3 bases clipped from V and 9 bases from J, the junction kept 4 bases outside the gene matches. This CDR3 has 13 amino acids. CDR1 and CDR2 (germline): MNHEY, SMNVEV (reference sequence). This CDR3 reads CASSFSRGGEQFF. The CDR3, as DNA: TGTGCCAGCAGTTTTTCCCGGGGGGGTGAGCAGTTCTTC.

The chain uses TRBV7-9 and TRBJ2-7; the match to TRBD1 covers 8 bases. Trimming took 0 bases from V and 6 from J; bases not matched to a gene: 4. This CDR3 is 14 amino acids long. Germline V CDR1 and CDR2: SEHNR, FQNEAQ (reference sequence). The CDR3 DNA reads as TGTGCCAGCAGCTTAGCTCAGGGGGCACGCGAGCAGTACTTC. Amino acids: CASSLAQGAREQYF.

This CDR3 reads CASRPTGFTGELFF. As DNA, the CDR3 is TGTGCCAGCAGACCAACAGGGTTCACCGGGGAGCTGTTTTTT. The rearrangement uses TRBV6-5 and TRBJ2-2, with a weak D call TRBD1 (6 bases). The CDR3 is made up of 14 amino acids. The V gene lost 6 bases and the J gene lost 4 bases, with 12 bases spanning the gap. CDR1 is MNHEY and CDR2 is SVGAGI in the germline V gene.

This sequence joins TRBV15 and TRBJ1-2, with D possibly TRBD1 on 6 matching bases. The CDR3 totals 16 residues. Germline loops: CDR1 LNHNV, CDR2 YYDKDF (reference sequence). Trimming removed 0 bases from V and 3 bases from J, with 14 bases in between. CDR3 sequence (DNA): TGTGCCACCAGCAGAGATAATCAGGGGACCTACTATGGCTACACCTTC. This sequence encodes CATSRDNQGTYYGYTF. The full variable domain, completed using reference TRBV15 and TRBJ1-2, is DAMVIQNPRYQVTQFGKPVTLSCSQTLNHNVMYWYQQKSSQAPKLLFHYYDKDFNNEADTPDNFQSRRPNTSFCFLDIRSPGLGDTAMYLCATSRDNQGTYYGYTFGSGTRLTVV.

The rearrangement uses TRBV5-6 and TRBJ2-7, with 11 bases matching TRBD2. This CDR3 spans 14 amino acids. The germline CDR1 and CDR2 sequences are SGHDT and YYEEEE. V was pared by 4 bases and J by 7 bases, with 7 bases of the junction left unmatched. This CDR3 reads CASSGVGTSGEQYF. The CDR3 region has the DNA TGTGCCAGCAGCGGGGTGGGGACTAGCGGAGAGCAGTACTTC.

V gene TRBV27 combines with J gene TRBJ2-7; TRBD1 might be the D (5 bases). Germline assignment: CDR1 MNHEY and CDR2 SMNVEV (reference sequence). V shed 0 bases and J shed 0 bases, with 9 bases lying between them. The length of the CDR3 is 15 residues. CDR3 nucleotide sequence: TGTGCCAGCAGTTTATCGACCCAGGGCTCCTACGAGCAGTACTTC. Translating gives CASSLSTQGSYEQYF.

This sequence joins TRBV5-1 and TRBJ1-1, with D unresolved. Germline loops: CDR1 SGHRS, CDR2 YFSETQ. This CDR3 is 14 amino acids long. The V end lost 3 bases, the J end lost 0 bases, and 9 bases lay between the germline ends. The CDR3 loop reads CASSSGSMNTEAFF. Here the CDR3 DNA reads TGCGCCAGCAGCTCAGGATCGATGAACACTGAAGCTTTCTTT.

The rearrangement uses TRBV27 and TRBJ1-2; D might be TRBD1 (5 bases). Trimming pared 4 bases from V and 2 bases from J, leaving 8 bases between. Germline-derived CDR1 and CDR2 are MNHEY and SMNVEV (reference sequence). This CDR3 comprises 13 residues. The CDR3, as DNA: TGTGCCAGCAGTTGGGCAGGGAACTATGGCTACACCTTC. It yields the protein CASSWAGNYGYTF.

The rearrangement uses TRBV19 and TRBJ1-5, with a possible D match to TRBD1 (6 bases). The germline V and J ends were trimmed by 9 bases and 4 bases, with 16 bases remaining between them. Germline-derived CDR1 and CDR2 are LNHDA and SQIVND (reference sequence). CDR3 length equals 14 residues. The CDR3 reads CASQGTTGNQPQHF. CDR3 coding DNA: TGTGCCAGCCAGGGGACTACAGGGAATCAGCCCCAGCATTTT.

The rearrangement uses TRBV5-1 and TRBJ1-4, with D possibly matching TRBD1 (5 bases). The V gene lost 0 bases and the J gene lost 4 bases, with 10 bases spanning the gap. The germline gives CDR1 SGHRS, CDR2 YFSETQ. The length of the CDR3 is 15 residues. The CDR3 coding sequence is TGCGCCAGCAGCTTGGGGAACAGGATTAATGAAAAACTGTTTTTT. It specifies CASSLGNRINEKLFF.

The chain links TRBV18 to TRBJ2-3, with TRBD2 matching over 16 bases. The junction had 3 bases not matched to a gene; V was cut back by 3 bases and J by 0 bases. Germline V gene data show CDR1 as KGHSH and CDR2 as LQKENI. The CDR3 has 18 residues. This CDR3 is CASSPGLAGGRSTDTQYF. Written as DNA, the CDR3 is TGTGCCAGCTCACCGGGACTAGCGGGGGGGCGAAGCACAGATACGCAGTATTTT.

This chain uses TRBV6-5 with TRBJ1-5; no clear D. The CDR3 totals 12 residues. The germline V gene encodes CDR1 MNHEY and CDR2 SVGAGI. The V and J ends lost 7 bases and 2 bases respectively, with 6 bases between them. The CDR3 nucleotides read TGTGCCAGCATCCGGGGCAATCAGCCCCAGCATTTT. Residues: CASIRGNQPQHF.

The CDR3 sequence is CASKSPAENEQFF. CDR3 DNA sequence: TGTGCCAGCAAATCCCCCGCCGAGAATGAGCAGTTCTTC. The chain has TRBV5-4 and TRBJ2-1; D unclear. The germline gives CDR1 SGHNT, CDR2 YYREEE (reference sequence). V was pared by 6 bases and J by 7 bases, with 14 bases between. CDR3 length equals 13 residues.

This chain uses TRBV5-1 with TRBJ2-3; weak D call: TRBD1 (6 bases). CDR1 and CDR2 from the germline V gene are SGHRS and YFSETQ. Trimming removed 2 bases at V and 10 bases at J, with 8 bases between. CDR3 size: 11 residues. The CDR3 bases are TGCGCCAGCAGCTTCCGGACAGCGCAGTATTTT. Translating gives CASSFRTAQYF.

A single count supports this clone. CDR3 sequence reads: CASILPLPGGYHNEQFF. The CDR3 DNA follows: TGTGCCAGCATTCTTCCTCTCCCAGGGGGATATCACAATGAGCAGTTCTTC. The chain couples TRBV6-4 to TRBJ2-1; 7 positions match TRBD1. Unmatched junction bases numbered 17, after V lost 7 bases and J lost 5 bases. CDR3 length equals 17 residues. Germline CDR1 and CDR2: MRHNA and SNTAGT.

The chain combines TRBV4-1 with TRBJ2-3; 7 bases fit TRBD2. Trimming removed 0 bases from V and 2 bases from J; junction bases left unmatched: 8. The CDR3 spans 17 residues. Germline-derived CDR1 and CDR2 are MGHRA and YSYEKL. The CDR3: CASSQESLRGDTDTQYF. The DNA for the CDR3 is TGCGCCAGCAGCCAAGAAAGTTTACGGGGGGACACAGATACGCAGTATTTT.

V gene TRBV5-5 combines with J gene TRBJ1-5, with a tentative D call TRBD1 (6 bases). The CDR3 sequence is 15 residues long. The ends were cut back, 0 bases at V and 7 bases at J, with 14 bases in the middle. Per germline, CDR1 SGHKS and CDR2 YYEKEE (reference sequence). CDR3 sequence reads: CASSLAGDSRQPQHF. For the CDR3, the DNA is TGTGCCAGCAGCTTGGCAGGGGATTCCAGGCAGCCCCAGCATTTT.

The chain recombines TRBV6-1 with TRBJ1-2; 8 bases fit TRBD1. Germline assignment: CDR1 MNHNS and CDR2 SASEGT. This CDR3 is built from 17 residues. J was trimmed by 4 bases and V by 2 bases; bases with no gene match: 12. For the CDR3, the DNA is TGTGCCAGCAGTGAATCGGGTGCAGGGGGCTCCCTCTATGGCTACACCTTC. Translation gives CASSESGAGGSLYGYTF.

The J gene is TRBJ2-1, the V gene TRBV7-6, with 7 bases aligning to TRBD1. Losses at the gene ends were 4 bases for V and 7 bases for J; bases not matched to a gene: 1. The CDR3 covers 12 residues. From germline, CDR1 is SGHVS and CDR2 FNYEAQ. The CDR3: CASSSQGNEQFF. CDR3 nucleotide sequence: TGTGCCAGCAGCTCACAGGGGAATGAGCAGTTCTTC.

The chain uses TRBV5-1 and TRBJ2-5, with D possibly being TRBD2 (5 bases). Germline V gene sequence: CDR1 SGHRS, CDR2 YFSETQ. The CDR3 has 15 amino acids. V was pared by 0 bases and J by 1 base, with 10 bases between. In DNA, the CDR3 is TGCGCCAGCAGCTTGGTCGGGGTACCCCAAGAGACCCAGTACTTC. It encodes CASSLVGVPQETQYF.

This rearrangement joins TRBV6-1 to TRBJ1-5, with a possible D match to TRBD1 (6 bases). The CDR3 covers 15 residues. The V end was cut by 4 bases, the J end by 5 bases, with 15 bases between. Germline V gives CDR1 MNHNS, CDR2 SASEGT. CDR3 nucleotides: TGTGCCAGCAGTGCAGTCACAGGGAGTTATCAGCCCCAGCATTTT. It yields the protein CASSAVTGSYQPQHF.